This T cell receptor (beta chain) was identified during a study of control samples from healthy donors and cancer patients (TCRdb year 2020). Library creation used the immunoSEQ multiplex PCR assay. This is the immuneACCESS table as TCRdb keeps it, with only in-frame sequences that have V and J called. A part of the clones is gone; compared with another copy, unresolved V genes explain less than half, and the rest is unexplained. The sample table lists around 120,000 clones, approximately 94% of them with a count of one. Less than 4.5% of the sample is in the top ten clones. The germline V gene encodes CDR1 LNHNV and CDR2 YYDKDF (reference sequence). The CDR3 numbers 15 residues from cysteine through phenylalanine. The only DNA kept is the CDR3, 45 bases in frame from the first base. Trimming accounts for 7 bases at V and 7 bases at J, while the number of junction bases matched to no gene is 15. Note on this clone: Its binding antigen is unknown. Qualities for individual bases were not recorded, and no much larger clone is one base off.

This TCR was recovered from a man aged 25 to 45 in good health. Sequencing was performed on blood. The V and J segments used are TRBV15 and TRBJ1-1; a stretch of 7 junction bases matches TRBD1. CDR3 region: CATMAGGSFLGEAFF. The DNA reads as follows: TGTGCCACCATGGCAGGGGGTTCATTTCTGGGTGAAGCTTTCTTT.